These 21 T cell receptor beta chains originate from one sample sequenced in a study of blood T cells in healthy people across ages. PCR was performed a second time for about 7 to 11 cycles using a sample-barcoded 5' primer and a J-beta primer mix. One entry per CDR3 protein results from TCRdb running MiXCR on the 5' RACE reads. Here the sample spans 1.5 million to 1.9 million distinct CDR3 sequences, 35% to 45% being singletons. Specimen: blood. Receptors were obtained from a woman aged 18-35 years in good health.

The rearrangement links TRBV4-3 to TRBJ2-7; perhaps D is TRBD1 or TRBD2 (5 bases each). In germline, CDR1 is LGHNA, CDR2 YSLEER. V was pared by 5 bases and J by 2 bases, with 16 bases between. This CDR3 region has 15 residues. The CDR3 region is CASSEGRKATYEQYF. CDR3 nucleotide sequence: TGCGCCAGCAGCGAGGGACGAAAGGCCACCTACGAGCAGTACTTC.

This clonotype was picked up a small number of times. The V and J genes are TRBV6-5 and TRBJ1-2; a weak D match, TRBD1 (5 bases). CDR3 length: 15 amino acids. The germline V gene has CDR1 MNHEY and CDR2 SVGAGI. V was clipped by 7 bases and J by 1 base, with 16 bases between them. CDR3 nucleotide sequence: TGTGCCAGCACCACCGGGGGTAGGAATAACTATGGCTACACCTTC. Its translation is CASTTGGRNNYGYTF.

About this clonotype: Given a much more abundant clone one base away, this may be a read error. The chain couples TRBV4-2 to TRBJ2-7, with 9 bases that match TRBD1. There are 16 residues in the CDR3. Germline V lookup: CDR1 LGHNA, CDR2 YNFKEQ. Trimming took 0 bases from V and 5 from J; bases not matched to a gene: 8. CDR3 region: CASSQDVRTGDHEQYF. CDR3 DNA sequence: TGTGCCAGCAGCCAAGACGTCCGGACAGGGGATCACGAGCAGTACTTC.

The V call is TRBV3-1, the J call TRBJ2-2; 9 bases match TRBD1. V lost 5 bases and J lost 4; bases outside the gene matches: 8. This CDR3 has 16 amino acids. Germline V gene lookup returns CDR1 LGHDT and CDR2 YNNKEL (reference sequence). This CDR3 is CASSVPGTGITGELFF. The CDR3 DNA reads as TGTGCCAGCAGCGTACCCGGGACAGGGATCACCGGGGAGCTGTTTTTT.

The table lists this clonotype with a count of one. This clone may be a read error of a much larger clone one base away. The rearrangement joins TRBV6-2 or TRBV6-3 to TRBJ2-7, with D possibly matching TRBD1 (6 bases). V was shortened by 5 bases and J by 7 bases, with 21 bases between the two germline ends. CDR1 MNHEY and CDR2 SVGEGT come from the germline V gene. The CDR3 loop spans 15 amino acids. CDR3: CASSPERTANNEQYF. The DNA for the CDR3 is TGTGCCAGCAGTCCCGAGAGGACAGCGAACAATGAGCAGTACTTC.

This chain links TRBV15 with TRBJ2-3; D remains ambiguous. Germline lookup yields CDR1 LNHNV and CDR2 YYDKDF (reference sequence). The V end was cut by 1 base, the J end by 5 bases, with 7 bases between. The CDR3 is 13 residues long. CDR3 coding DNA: TGTGCCACCAGCAGAGCCCCATTAGATACGCAGTATTTT. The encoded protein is CATSRAPLDTQYF.

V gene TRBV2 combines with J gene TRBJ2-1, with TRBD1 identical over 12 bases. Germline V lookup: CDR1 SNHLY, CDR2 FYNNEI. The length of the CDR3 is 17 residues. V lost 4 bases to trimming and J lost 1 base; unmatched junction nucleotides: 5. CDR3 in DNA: TGTGCCAGCAGTGTACCGGGACAGGGGGCGTCCTACAATGAGCAGTTCTTC. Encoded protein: CASSVPGQGASYNEQFF.

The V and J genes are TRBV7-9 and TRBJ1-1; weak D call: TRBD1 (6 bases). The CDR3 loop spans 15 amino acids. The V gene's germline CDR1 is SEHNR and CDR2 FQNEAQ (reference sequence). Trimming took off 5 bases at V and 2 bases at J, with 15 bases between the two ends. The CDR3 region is CASSNIQGTNTEAFF. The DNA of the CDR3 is TGTGCCAGCAGCAACATACAGGGCACAAACACTGAAGCTTTCTTT.

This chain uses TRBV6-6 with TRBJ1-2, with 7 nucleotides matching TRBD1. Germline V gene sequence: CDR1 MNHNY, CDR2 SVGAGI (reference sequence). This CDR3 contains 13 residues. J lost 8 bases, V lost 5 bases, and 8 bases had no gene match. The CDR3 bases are TGTGCCAGCAGTCCGACAGGGTCGGGGGGCTACACCTTC. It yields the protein CASSPTGSGGYTF.

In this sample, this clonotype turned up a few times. CDR3 DNA sequence: TGCGCCAGCAGCCAATCTTTTTTGGACAATGAGCAGTTCTTC. Its translation: CASSQSFLDNEQFF. V gene TRBV4-3 combines with J gene TRBJ2-1, with D unclear. V was pared by 2 bases and J by 5 bases, with 10 bases between. Germline assignment: CDR1 LGHNA and CDR2 YSLEER. This CDR3 spans 14 amino acids.

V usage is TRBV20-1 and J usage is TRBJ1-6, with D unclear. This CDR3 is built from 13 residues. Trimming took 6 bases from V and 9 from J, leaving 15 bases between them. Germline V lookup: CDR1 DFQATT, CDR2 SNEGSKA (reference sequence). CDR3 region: CSARLTRGSPLHF. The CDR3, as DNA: TGCAGTGCCAGACTAACCCGGGGTTCACCCCTCCACTTT.

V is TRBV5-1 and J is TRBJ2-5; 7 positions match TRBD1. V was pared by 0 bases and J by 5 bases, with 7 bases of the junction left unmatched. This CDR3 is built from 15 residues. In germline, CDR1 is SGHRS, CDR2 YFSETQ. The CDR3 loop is CASSLGSTGVETQYF. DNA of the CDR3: TGCGCCAGCAGCTTGGGATCAACAGGGGTGGAGACCCAGTACTTC.

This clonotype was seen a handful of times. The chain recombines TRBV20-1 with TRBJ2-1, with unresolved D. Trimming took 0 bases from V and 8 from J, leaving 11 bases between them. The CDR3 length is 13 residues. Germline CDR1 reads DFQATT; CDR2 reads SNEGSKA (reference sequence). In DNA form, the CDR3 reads TGCAGTGCTAGAGACGATGCTGGCTATGAGCAGTTCTTC. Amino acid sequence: CSARDDAGYEQFF.

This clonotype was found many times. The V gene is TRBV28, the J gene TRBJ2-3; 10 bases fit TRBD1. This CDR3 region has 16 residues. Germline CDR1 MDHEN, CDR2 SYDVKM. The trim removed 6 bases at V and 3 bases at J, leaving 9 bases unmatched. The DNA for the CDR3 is TGTGCCAGCAGCTACGAGGGACAGGGGTCGACAGATACGCAGTATTTT. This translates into CASSYEGQGSTDTQYF. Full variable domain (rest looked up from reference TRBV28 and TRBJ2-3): DVKVTQSSRYLVKRTGEKVFLECVQDMDHENMFWYRQDPGLGLRLIYFSYDVKMKEKGDIPEGYSVSREKKERFSLILESASTNQTSMYLCASSYEGQGSTDTQYFGPGTRLTVL.

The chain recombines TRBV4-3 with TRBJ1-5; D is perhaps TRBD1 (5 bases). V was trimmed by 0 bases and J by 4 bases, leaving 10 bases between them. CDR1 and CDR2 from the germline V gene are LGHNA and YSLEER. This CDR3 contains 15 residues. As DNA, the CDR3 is TGCGCCAGCAGCCAAGATGGGGCAGATAATCAGCCCCAGCATTTT. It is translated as CASSQDGADNQPQHF.

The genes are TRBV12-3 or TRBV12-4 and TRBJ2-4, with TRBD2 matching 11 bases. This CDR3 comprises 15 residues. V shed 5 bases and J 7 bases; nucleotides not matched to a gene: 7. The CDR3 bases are TGTGCCAGCAGTCCCCGGACTAGCGGGCTTAACATTCAGTACTTC. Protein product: CASSPRTSGLNIQYF.

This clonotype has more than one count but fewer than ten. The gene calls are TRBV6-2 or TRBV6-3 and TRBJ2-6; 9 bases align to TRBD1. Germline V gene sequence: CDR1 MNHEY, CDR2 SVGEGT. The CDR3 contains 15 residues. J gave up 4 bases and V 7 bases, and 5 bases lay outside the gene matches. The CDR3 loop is CASIQQGAGANVLTF. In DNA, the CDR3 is TGTGCCAGCATTCAACAGGGGGCAGGGGCCAACGTCCTGACTTTC.

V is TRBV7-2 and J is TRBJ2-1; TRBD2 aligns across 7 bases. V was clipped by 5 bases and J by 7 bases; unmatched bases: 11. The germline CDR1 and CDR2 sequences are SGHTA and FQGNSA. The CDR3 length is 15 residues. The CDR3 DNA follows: TGTGCCAGCAGCCTCAGACTAGCATTCCCGAATGAGCAGTTCTTC. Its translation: CASSLRLAFPNEQFF.

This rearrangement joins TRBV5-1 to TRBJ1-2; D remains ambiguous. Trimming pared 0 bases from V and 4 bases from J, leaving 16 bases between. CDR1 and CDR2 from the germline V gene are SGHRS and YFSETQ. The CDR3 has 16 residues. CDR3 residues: CASSLEPGGSSYGYTF. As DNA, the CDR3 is TGCGCCAGCAGCTTGGAGCCGGGAGGATCCTCCTATGGCTACACCTTC.

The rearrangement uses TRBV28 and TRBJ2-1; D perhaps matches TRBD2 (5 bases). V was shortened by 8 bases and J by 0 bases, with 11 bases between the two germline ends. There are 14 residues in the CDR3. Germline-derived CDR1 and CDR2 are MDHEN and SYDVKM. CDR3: CASGSVPSYNEQFF. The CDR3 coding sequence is TGTGCCAGCGGTAGCGTTCCCTCCTACAATGAGCAGTTCTTC.

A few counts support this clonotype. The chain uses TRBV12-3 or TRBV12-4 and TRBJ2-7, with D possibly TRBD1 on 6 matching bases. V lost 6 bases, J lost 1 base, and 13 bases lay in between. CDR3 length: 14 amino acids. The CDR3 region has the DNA TGTGCCAGCAGCAGACAGGTAACGTCCTACGAGCAGTACTTC. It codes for CASSRQVTSYEQYF.